Given below is one T cell receptor beta chain in context. This specimen comes from a study of blood T cell repertoires in COVID-19. Study overall: PBMCs, B-cell-depleted T cells, or T cells were the source of the cDNA or gDNA that made up the material.

Assay: immunoSEQ multiplex PCR; the TCRdb copy retains only in-frame clones and omits some. The repertoire holds 55,000 to 70,000 clones, with roughly 85% as singletons. The germline V gene has CDR1 LGHNT and CDR2 FRNRAP. The CDR3 loop spans 21 amino acids. Trimming removed 3 bases from V and 0 bases from J; junction bases left unmatched: 21. Sequences were obtained from peripheral blood. The clonotype originates from a woman in her 50s with COVID-19, enrolled during active disease. V is TRBV12-5 and J is TRBJ2-7, with 9 bases matching TRBD2. The CDR3 protein is CASGFAGVPLSTSGNSYEQYF. CDR3 in DNA: TGTGCTAGTGGTTTCGCCGGAGTTCCCCTATCGACTAGCGGAAACTCCTACGAGCAGTACTTC. Full variable domain (outside the CDR3, taken from reference TRBV12-5 and TRBJ2-7): DARVTQTPRHKVTEMGQEVTMRCQPILGHNTVFWYRQTMMQGLELLAYFRNRAPLDDSGMPKDRFSAEMPDATLATLKIQPSEPRDSAVYFCASGFAGVPLSTSGNSYEQYFGPGTRLTVT.